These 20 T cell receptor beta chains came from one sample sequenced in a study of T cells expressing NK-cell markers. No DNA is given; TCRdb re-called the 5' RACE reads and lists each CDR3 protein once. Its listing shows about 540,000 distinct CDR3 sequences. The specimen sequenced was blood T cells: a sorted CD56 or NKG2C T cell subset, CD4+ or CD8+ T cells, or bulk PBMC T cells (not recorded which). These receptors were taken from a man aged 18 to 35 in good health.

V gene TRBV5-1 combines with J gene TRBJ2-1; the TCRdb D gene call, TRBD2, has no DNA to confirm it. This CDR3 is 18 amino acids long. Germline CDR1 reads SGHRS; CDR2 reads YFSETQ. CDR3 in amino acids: CASSLKVAGRPSYNEQFF. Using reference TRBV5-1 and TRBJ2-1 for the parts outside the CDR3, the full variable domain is KAGVTQTPRYLIKTRGQQVTLSCSPISGHRSVSWYQQTPGQGLQFLFEYFSETQRNKGNFPGRFSGRQFSNSRSEMNVSTLELGDSALYLCASSLKVAGRPSYNEQFFGPGTRLTVL.

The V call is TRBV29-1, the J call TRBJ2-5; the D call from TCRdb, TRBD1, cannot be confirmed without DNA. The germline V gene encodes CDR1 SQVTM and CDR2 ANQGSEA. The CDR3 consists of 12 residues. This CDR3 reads CSVVLPGETQYF.

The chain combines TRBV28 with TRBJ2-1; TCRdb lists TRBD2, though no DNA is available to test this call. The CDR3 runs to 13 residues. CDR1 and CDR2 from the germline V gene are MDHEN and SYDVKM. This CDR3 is CASSFLTNNEQFF. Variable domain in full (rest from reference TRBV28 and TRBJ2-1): DVKVTQSSRYLVKRTGEKVFLECVQDMDHENMFWYRQDPGLGLRLIYFSYDVKMKEKGDIPEGYSVSREKKERFSLILESASTNQTSMYLCASSFLTNNEQFFGPGTRLTVL.

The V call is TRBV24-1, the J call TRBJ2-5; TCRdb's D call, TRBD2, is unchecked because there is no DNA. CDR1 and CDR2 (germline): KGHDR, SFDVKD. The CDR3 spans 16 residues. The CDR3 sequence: CATSKPAAGGLETQYF.

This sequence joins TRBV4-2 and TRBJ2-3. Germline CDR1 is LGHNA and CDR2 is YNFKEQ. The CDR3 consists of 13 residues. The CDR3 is CASSQELADTQYF.

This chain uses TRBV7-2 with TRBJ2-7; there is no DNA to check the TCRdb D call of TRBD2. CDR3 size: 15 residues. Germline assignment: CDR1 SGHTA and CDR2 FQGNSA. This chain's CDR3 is CASSLKGLAGGEQYF.

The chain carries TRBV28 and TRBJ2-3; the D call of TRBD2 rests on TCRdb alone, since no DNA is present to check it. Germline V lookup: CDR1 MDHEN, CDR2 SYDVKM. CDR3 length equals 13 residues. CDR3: CALSSALTDTQYF.

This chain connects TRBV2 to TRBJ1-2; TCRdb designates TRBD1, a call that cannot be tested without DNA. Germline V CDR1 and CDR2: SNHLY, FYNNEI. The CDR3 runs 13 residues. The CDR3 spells CASSNTGFDGYTF.

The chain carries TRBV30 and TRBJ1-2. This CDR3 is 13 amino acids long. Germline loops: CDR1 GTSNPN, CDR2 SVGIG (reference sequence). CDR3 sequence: CAWSVPREHGYTF.

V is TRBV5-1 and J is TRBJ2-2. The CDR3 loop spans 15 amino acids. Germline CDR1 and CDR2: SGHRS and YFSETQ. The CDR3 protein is CASSLRTDNTGELFF.

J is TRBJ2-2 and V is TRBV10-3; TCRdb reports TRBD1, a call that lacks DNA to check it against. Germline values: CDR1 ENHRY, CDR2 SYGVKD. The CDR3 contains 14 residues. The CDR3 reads CATRQGVPTGELFF.

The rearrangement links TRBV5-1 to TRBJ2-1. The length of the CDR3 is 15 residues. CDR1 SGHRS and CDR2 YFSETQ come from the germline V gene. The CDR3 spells CASSQTTRSYNEQFF.

The CDR3 region is CASSNGETQYF. The rearrangement joins TRBV18 to TRBJ2-5. The CDR3 contains 11 residues. Germline V CDR1 and CDR2: KGHSH, LQKENI.

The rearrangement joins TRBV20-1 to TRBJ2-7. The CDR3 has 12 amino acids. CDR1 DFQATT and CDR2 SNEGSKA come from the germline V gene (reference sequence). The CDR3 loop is CSARLLASEQYF.

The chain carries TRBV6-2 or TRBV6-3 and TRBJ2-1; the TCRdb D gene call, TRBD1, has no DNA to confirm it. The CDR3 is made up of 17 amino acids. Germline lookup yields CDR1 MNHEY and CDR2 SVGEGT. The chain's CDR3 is CASSGHRGRLSYNEQFF.

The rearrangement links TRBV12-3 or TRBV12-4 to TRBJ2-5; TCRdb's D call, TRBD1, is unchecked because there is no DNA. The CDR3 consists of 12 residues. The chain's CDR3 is CASSDPLGSQYF.

This CDR3 is CASSYSIDSGANVLTF. The genes are TRBV6-5 and TRBJ2-6. CDR1 is MNHEY, CDR2 SVGAGI, per germline. The CDR3 is 16 residues long.

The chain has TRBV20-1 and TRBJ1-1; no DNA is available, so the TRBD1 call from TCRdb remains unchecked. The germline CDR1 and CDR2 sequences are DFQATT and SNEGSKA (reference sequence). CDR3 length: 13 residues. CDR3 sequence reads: CSAGTGGRYEAFF.

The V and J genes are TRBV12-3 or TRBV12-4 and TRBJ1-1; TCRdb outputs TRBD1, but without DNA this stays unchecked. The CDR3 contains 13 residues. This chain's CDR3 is CASTVRGIPEAFF.

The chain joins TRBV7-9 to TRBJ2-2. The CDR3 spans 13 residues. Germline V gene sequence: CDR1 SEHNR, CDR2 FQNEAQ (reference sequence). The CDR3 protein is CASSLTATGELFF.